The T cell receptor beta chain under discussion was sequenced for a study of Graves' ophthalmopathy and Graves' hyperthyroidism. Points from the study as a whole: At roughly 67% sensitivity and roughly 72% specificity, the model predicted progression of the ophthalmopathy.

Amplifying from RNA transcripts, the study obtained TCR beta CDR3 regions. The authors performed first-round RT-PCR with HTBI primers and then a second-round multiplex PCR. Each CDR3 protein is one row after TCRdb ran MiXCR on the multiplex PCR reads. This sample has a few hundred thousand distinct CDR3 sequences, with roughly a sixth found just once. Germline loops: CDR1 MNHNS, CDR2 SASEGT. The CDR3 has 14 residues. Trimming left V 8 bases short and J 0 bases short, with 14 bases between. About this clonotype: Its cognate antigen is unknown.

This rearrangement joins TRBV6-1 to TRBJ2-7, with D possibly matching TRBD2 (6 bases). This TCR was sampled from an adult woman with stable Graves' hyperthyroidism. Sequenced sample: peripheral blood. CDR3 DNA: TGTGCCAGCCGGCGGGACCCCATCTCCTACGAGCAGTACTTC. It codes for CASRRDPISYEQYF.